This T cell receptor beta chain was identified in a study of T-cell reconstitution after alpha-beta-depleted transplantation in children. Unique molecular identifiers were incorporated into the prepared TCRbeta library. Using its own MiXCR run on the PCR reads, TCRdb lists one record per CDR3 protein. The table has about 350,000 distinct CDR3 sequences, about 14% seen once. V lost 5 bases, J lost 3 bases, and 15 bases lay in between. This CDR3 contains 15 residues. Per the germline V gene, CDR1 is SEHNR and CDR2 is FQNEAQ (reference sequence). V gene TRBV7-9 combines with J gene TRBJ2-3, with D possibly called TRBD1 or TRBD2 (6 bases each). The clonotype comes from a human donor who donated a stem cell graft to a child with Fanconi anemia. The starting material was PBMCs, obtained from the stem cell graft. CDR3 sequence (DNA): TGTGCCAGCAGCCAATGGGGGGCCGGAACAGATACGCAGTATTTT. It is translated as CASSQWGAGTDTQYF.